This TCR beta chain was profiled in a study of T cells after yellow fever vaccination. Study-level points and caveats: Faster peaking, at day 5 versus 15, marked a secondary response that was weaker. A minor fraction of clonotypes spanned both CD4 and CD8 compartments. Booster samples showed a return of most primary-vaccination clones (about 96% CD4, 88% CD8).

Looked up from germline, CDR1 is SGHTA and CDR2 is FQGNSA. After removal of 6 bases from V and 2 bases from J, the junction contained 6 bases not matched to a gene. This CDR3 has 15 residues. TCRdb re-called the 5' RACE reads through MiXCR, storing one row per CDR3 protein. The top ten clones hold around 15% of a sample with hundreds of thousands of distinct CDR3 sequences, roughly 13% of them seen once. About this clonotype itself: Its specificity is not known.

The starting material was PBMCs, obtained on the day of the yellow fever booster vaccination. The chain is built from TRBV7-2 and TRBJ2-3; TRBD1 agrees at 9 bases. The TCR was taken from a young man who received the YFV17D yellow fever vaccine. CDR3 DNA: TGTGCCAGCAGGGACGGGACAGGGAACACAGATACGCAGTATTTT. Amino acids: CASRDGTGNTDTQYF.